This T cell receptor beta chain derives from a study of blood T cells in healthy people across ages. A second roughly 7 to 12 cycle PCR used barcoded and J-beta primers. TCRdb re-derived calls from the 5' RACE reads in MiXCR, one entry per CDR3 protein. This sample has approximately 2,000,000 distinct CDR3 sequences, with about two fifths found just once. The count of this clonotype is one. Germline V gene lookup returns CDR1 SEHNR and CDR2 FQNEAQ (reference sequence). There are 14 residues in the CDR3. V lost 0 bases and J 10 bases, leaving 13 bases between the germline ends. Sample: blood. The receptor's source is a human donor in good health. This rearrangement joins TRBV7-9 to TRBJ2-1, with D possibly being TRBD1 or TRBD2 (5 bases each). The CDR3 reads CASSLALEWGEQFF. The CDR3 DNA reads as TGTGCCAGCAGCTTAGCTCTGGAGTGGGGGGAGCAGTTCTTC. The full variable domain, with the rest looked up from reference TRBV7-9 and TRBJ2-1, is DTGVSQNPRHKITKRGQNVTFRCDPISEHNRLYWYRQTLGQGPEFLTYFQNEAQLEKSRLLSDRFSAERPKGSFSTLEIQRTEQGDSAMYLCASSLALEWGEQFFGPGTRLTVL.